This TCR beta chain was obtained from a study of neurological immune-mediated disorders. Study-wide results and limits: CDR3 amino acid sequences found in expanded clones were never shared across subjects, suggesting private repertoires in all groups.

Synthesis of cDNA was accomplished via 5'RACE employing 10-nucleotide random UMIs. TCRdb re-analysed the 5' RACE reads in MiXCR, keeping a single row per CDR3 protein. The data hold tens of thousands of distinct CDR3 sequences, with approximately 7% observed a single time. Per germline, CDR1 SGHRS and CDR2 YFSETQ. The J segment lost 7 bases and the V segment lost 7 bases, leaving 12 bases of the junction unmatched. The CDR3 contains 17 residues. This clonotype was picked up many times. The target antigen is unknown. It was blood bank volunteers in Maryland, USA who made up the healthy controls. Each sorted-subset library came from approximately 940,000 CD4+ or CD8+ T cells.

The receptor was derived from a man in his fifties or sixties in good health. Sequencing input: CD4+ T cells from blood. This chain joins TRBV5-1 and TRBJ2-2, with 14 bases identical to TRBD2. As DNA, the CDR3 is TGCGCCAGCGACCAGGGGACTAGCGGGAGAGTAAGCGGGGAGCTGTTTTTT. Its translation: CASDQGTSGRVSGELFF.